Following are 30 T cell receptor beta chains from one sample sequenced in a study of Graves' ophthalmopathy and Graves' hyperthyroidism. CDR3 regions of TCR beta were amplified from RNA transcripts. Second-round multiplex PCR followed a first-round RT-PCR using HTBI primers. Each CDR3 protein is one row after TCRdb ran MiXCR on the multiplex PCR reads. Here the sample spans hundreds of thousands of distinct CDR3 sequences, about 44% being singletons. Sequencing input: peripheral blood. These receptors were obtained from an adult man with Graves' ophthalmopathy.

The chain has TRBV29-1 and TRBJ1-5; D gene ambiguous. Trimming took off 4 bases at V and 11 bases at J, with 15 bases between the two ends. Germline V CDR1 and CDR2: SQVTM, ANQGSEA. The CDR3 covers 12 residues. CDR3 in amino acids: CSVGTSRRSQHF. The DNA for the CDR3 is TGCAGCGTTGGGACGAGTCGCCGGTCCCAGCATTTT.

The sample holds many counts of this clonotype. The rearrangement uses TRBV15 and TRBJ1-6, with D unclear. Germline lookup yields CDR1 LNHNV and CDR2 YYDKDF (reference sequence). Trimming shortened V by 1 base and J by 10 bases, and 8 bases separated the two germline ends. This CDR3 has 13 residues. The CDR3 sequence is CATSRVTQSPLHF. The CDR3 region has the DNA TGTGCCACCAGCAGAGTTACGCAATCACCCCTCCACTTT.

The chain employs TRBV7-2 and TRBJ1-1, with D unclear. Germline V gene sequence: CDR1 SGHTA, CDR2 FQGNSA. This CDR3 has 14 amino acids. The V gene lost 6 bases and the J gene lost 3 bases, with 14 bases spanning the gap. The CDR3 reads CASRENYGYTEAFF. CDR3 nucleotides: TGTGCCAGCAGGGAAAACTATGGCTACACTGAAGCTTTCTTT.

Comments on this clonotype: Because the CDR3 is missing its conserved closing phenylalanine or tryptophan, this is likely a read error. The chain links TRBV24-1 to TRBJ1-1; D gene unclear. The CDR3 sequence is 12 residues long. The germline gives CDR1 KGHDR, CDR2 SFDVKD. In nucleotides, the CDR3 is TGTGCCCCACCGCAGTTGAACACTGGAGCTTTCCTT. This gives the protein CAPPQLNTGAFL.

V is TRBV7-9 and J is TRBJ2-6; D perhaps matches TRBD2 (6 bases). The CDR3 covers 13 residues. Germline V gene data show CDR1 as SEHNR and CDR2 as FQNEAQ (reference sequence). Trimming shortened V by 10 bases and J by 9 bases, and 16 bases separated the two germline ends. DNA for the CDR3: TGTGCCACCCTCCTGGCGGGATACAACGTCCTGACTTTC. Protein product: CATLLAGYNVLTF.

This clonotype was seen repeatedly, ten times or more. At one of its ends the junction is not consistent with the germline gene, which may arise from a read error. The J gene is TRBJ2-7, the V gene TRBV15, with TRBD2 identical over 13 bases. Germline CDR1 and CDR2: LNHNV and YYDKDF (reference sequence). The CDR3 has 15 residues. The CDR3: CATSGDGTSGNEQYF. The DNA for the CDR3 is TGTGCCACCAGCGGAGACGGGACTAGCGGGAACGAGCAGTACTTC.

This clonotype has only a few counts. The V call is TRBV6-6, the J call TRBJ2-7; D is possibly TRBD1 (5 bases). The V end was cut by 7 bases, the J end by 4 bases, with 14 bases between. Germline CDR1 is MNHNY and CDR2 is SVGAGI (reference sequence). This CDR3 contains 13 residues. The CDR3 region is CASTVGRMYEQYF. CDR3 nucleotides: TGTGCCAGCACCGTGGGGCGCATGTACGAGCAGTACTTC.

This clonotype has more than one count but fewer than ten. The chain combines TRBV7-2 with TRBJ2-2; the D gene is possibly TRBD1 (6 bases). With 5 bases removed from V and 3 bases from J, the gap between germline ends came to 16 bases. Germline assignment: CDR1 SGHTA and CDR2 FQGNSA. The CDR3 extends over 16 amino acids. Written as DNA, the CDR3 is TGTGCCAGCAGCCCAACATACAGGGTTCACACCGGGGAGCTGTTTTTT. Amino acid sequence: CASSPTYRVHTGELFF. Drawing the rest from reference TRBV7-2 and TRBJ2-2, the complete variable domain is GAGVSQSPSNKVTEKGKDVELRCDPISGHTALYWYRQSLGQGLEFLIYFQGNSAPDKSGLPSDRFSAERTGGSVSTLTIQRTQQEDSAVYLCASSPTYRVHTGELFFGEGSRLTVL.

There are many counts of this clonotype. The chain uses TRBV29-1 and TRBJ1-1, with D possibly being TRBD1 (5 bases). CDR3 length: 13 amino acids. From germline, CDR1 is SQVTM and CDR2 ANQGSEA. Trimming removed 1 base at V and 3 bases at J, with 9 bases between. CDR3 in DNA: TGCAGCGTTGAAGCCCAGGGTCACACTGAAGCTTTCTTT. Its protein product is CSVEAQGHTEAFF.

This clonotype was counted at least ten times. The gene calls are TRBV25-1 and TRBJ1-1, with D possibly being TRBD1 (5 bases). Trimming left V 4 bases short and J 5 bases short, with 20 bases between. Germline V CDR1 and CDR2: MGHDK, SYGVNS. The CDR3 runs to 16 residues. The CDR3 DNA sequence: TGTGCCAGCAGTGCTGGGCGGGACCGGAGGAAAACTGAAGCTTTCTTT. It yields the protein CASSAGRDRRKTEAFF.

With respect to this clonotype: One end of the junction does not line up with germline, which may come from a read error. The chain recombines TRBV7-8 with TRBJ2-6; D may be TRBD1 (5 bases). In germline, CDR1 is SGHVS, CDR2 FQNEAQ. The CDR3 runs to 16 residues. The CDR3 bases are TGTGTCAGCAGCTCGAACAGGATCTCTGGGGTCAACGTCCTGACTTTC. This encodes CVSSSNRISGVNVLTF.

In regard to this clonotype: Germline and junction disagree at one end, which may indicate a read error. The rearrangement links TRBV7-2 to TRBJ2-6; D unresolved. From germline, CDR1 is SGHTA and CDR2 FQGNSA. This CDR3 region has 17 residues. CDR3 in amino acids: CANSLSRAHGGANVLTF. The CDR3 DNA reads as TGTGCCAACAGCTTATCTAGGGCCCATGGTGGGGCCAACGTCCTGACTTTC.

This clonotype was observed a handful of times. The V call is TRBV2, the J call TRBJ2-7; no clear D. CDR3 length equals 12 residues. Germline CDR1 SNHLY, CDR2 FYNNEI. Between the trimmed V and J ends, which lost 1 base and 3 bases, there was a span of 4 bases. CDR3 region: CASSEGNYEQYF. CDR3 in DNA: TGTGCCAGCAGTGAAGGCAACTACGAGCAGTACTTC.

This clonotype showed up just a few times. This chain uses TRBV28 with TRBJ1-5; 8 bases map to TRBD1. V gave up 7 bases and J gave up 4 bases; unmatched junction bases: 3. The CDR3 contains 13 residues. Germline V gives CDR1 MDHEN, CDR2 SYDVKM. CDR3 coding DNA: TGTGCCAGCACGGACAGGGTTAATCAGCCCCAGCATTTT. The encoded protein is CASTDRVNQPQHF.

The chain is built from TRBV20-1 and TRBJ2-7, with 9 bases identical to TRBD1. CDR3 length equals 14 residues. The V segment lost 5 bases and the J segment 6 bases; nucleotides outside the gene matches: 11. CDR1 is DFQATT and CDR2 is SNEGSKA in the germline V gene (reference sequence). Here the CDR3 reads CSAPIITGGSEQYF. For the CDR3, the DNA is TGCAGTGCTCCAATCATAACAGGGGGCAGCGAGCAGTACTTC.

The chain joins TRBV2 to TRBJ2-5; 7 bases are shared with TRBD2. CDR3 length: 15 amino acids. CDR1 and CDR2 from the germline V gene are SNHLY and FYNNEI. V was pared by 4 bases and J by 4 bases, with 9 bases of the junction left unmatched. The CDR3 reads CASSGTRGRLETQYF. DNA of the CDR3: TGTGCCAGCAGTGGGACTAGGGGACGCTTAGAGACCCAGTACTTC.

The chain links TRBV10-3 to TRBJ1-2; D not certain. V was shortened by 2 bases and J by 4 bases, with 8 bases between the two germline ends. CDR3 length equals 13 residues. Germline lookup yields CDR1 ENHRY and CDR2 SYGVKD. The CDR3 spells CAISEAGGYGYTF. The CDR3 nucleotides are TGTGCCATCAGTGAGGCGGGCGGCTATGGCTACACCTTC.

The CDR3 nucleotides are TGTGCCAGCAGCTTTCTGGGATCGAACACTGAAGCTTTCTTT. Its protein is CASSFLGSNTEAFF. This chain uses TRBV7-2 with TRBJ1-1, with D uncertain. CDR1 and CDR2 from the germline V gene are SGHTA and FQGNSA. The CDR3 is 14 amino acids. V was cut by 3 bases and J by 1 base, with 9 bases left in between.

The sample holds many counts of this clonotype. The chain couples TRBV24-1 to TRBJ1-1; D not resolved. The CDR3 contains 12 residues. The germline gives CDR1 KGHDR, CDR2 SFDVKD. V lost 6 bases and J lost 1, with 5 bases in between. CDR3 DNA sequence: TGTGCCACCAGTAGCAGGAACACTGAAGCTTTCTTT. Translation: CATSSRNTEAFF.

In the case of this clonotype: This could be a read error, since a much larger clone is one nucleotide away. This likely comes from a read error, as the CDR3 has no conserved phenylalanine or tryptophan at its end. The chain combines TRBV11-2 with TRBJ1-1, with 8 bases matching TRBD1. After removal of 5 bases from V and 5 bases from J, the junction contained 4 bases not matched to a gene. Germline V CDR1 and CDR2: SGHAT, FQNNGV. The CDR3 contains 13 residues. The CDR3 sequence is CASSQGAWTEAFV. The CDR3 DNA is TGTGCCAGCAGCCAGGGGGCATGGACTGAAGCTTTCGTT.

CDR3 bases: TGTGCCAGCAAAGGCTTTTCCGGGACAGGGGCCGGTGGCGAGCAGTACTTC. Encoded protein: CASKGFSGTGAGGEQYF. The V and J genes are TRBV2 and TRBJ2-7, with TRBD1 identical over 10 bases. The germline CDR1 and CDR2 sequences are SNHLY and FYNNEI. The V gene end was trimmed by 7 bases and the J gene end by 6 bases; junction bases not matched to a gene: 18. The CDR3 has 17 amino acids.

This clonotype was counted at least ten times. This sequence joins TRBV10-3 and TRBJ1-5, with 7 bases matching TRBD1. Germline lookup yields CDR1 ENHRY and CDR2 SYGVKD. This CDR3 has 15 residues. Unmatched junction bases numbered 8, after V lost 3 bases and J lost 6 bases. The CDR3 spells CAISERQGGIQPQHF. CDR3 nucleotides: TGTGCCATCAGTGAACGACAGGGAGGCATTCAGCCCCAGCATTTT.

On this clonotype itself: This may come from a read error, since a much larger clone is one base off. This rearrangement joins TRBV25-1 to TRBJ1-4; D uncertain. Per germline, CDR1 MGHDK and CDR2 SYGVNS. The CDR3 runs 13 residues. The CDR3 region is CASNGDLNERLFF. Written as DNA, the CDR3 is TGTGCCAGCAACGGGGATCTTAATGAAAGACTGTTTTTT.

This clonotype was counted at least ten times. The chain uses TRBV2 and TRBJ2-2, with a tentative D call TRBD2 (5 bases). The CDR3 is 14 residues long. The V and J ends lost 4 bases and 3 bases respectively, with 9 bases between them. CDR1 and CDR2 from the germline V gene are SNHLY and FYNNEI. This CDR3 reads CASSVLRDTGELFF. CDR3 DNA: TGTGCCAGCAGTGTATTGCGGGACACCGGGGAGCTGTTTTTT.

This clonotype was found once. The chain combines TRBV5-1 with TRBJ2-5, with 10 bases matching TRBD1. This CDR3 contains 16 residues. Germline V CDR1 and CDR2: SGHRS, YFSETQ. Germline trimming cut 2 bases from V and 3 bases from J; bases unmatched to any gene: 7. CDR3 residues: CASSFLTGGREETQYF. The CDR3 nucleotides read TGCGCCAGCAGCTTTCTGACAGGGGGCCGCGAAGAGACCCAGTACTTC.

As to this clonotype: One junction end disagrees with the germline gene, perhaps due to a read error. The V gene is TRBV7-9, the J gene TRBJ1-2; maybe TRBD1 (6 bases). Germline V gene lookup returns CDR1 SEHNR and CDR2 FQNEAQ (reference sequence). There are 14 residues in the CDR3. The CDR3 sequence is CASSQQQGNYGYTF. In nucleotides, the CDR3 is TGCGCCAGCAGCCAACAACAGGGTAACTATGGCTACACCTTC.

This clonotype was seen once. The gene calls are TRBV25-1 and TRBJ1-6; the D gene is possibly TRBD1 (5 bases). The ends were cut back, 10 bases at V and 5 bases at J, with 18 bases in the middle. The CDR3 sequence is 15 residues long. The germline CDR1 and CDR2 sequences are MGHDK and SYGVNS. CDR3 sequence (DNA): TGTGCCAATAACGCGCACGACAGCAATAATTCACCCCTCCACTTT. Translation gives CANNAHDSNNSPLHF.

The chain recombines TRBV7-2 with TRBJ2-5; the D gene is possibly TRBD1 (5 bases). V was clipped by 1 base and J by 5 bases, with 20 bases between them. Germline-derived CDR1 and CDR2 are SGHTA and FQGNSA. The CDR3 has 17 residues. CDR3 DNA: TGTGCCAGCAGCTTAGGCTCTGGGCAGGGTGGGTCGGAGACCCAGTACTTC. Translating gives CASSLGSGQGGSETQYF. The full variable domain, completed using reference TRBV7-2 and TRBJ2-5, is GAGVSQSPSNKVTEKGKDVELRCDPISGHTALYWYRQSLGQGLEFLIYFQGNSAPDKSGLPSDRFSAERTGGSVSTLTIQRTQQEDSAVYLCASSLGSGQGGSETQYFGPGTRLLVL.

The rearrangement uses TRBV9 and TRBJ2-2; tentative D call: TRBD1 (6 bases). The CDR3 is 15 residues long. The V and J ends lost 4 bases and 6 bases respectively, with 16 bases between them. Germline loops: CDR1 SGDLS, CDR2 YYNGEE. CDR3 in DNA: TGTGCCAGCAGCCCTGGACTGGGGGCTTCCGGGGAGCTGTTTTTT. It is translated as CASSPGLGASGELFF.

V usage is TRBV10-3 and J usage is TRBJ1-4; no clear D gene. Germline CDR1 reads ENHRY; CDR2 reads SYGVKD. CDR3 length: 14 amino acids. Deletions cut 6 bases from V and 7 bases from J, with 15 bases between. The CDR3, as DNA: TGTGCCATCAGCGAGGATACATCCGTTGAAAAACTGTTTTTT. This translates into CAISEDTSVEKLFF.